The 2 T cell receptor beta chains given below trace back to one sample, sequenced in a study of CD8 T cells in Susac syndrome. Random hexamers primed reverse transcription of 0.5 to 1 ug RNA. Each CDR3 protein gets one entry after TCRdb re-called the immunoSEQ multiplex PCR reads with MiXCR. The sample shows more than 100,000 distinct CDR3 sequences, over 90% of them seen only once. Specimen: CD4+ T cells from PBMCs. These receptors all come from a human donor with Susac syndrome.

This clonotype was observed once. The CDR3 DNA sequence: TGTGCCTCAAATTCCGGGGGAGCCAAAAACATTCAGTACTTC. Amino acids: CASNSGGAKNIQYF. The genes are TRBV24-1 and TRBJ2-4; TRBD2 might be the D (6 bases). Germline lookup yields CDR1 KGHDR and CDR2 SFDVKD. Trimming removed 12 bases at V and 0 bases at J, with 14 bases between. The CDR3 is made up of 14 amino acids.

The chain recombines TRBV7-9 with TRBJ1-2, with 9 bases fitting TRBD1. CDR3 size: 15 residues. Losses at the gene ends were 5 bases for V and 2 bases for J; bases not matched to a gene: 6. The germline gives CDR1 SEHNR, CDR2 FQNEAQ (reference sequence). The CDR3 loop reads CASSIWDRENYGYTF. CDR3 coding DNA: TGTGCCAGCAGCATTTGGGACAGGGAGAACTATGGCTACACCTTC.